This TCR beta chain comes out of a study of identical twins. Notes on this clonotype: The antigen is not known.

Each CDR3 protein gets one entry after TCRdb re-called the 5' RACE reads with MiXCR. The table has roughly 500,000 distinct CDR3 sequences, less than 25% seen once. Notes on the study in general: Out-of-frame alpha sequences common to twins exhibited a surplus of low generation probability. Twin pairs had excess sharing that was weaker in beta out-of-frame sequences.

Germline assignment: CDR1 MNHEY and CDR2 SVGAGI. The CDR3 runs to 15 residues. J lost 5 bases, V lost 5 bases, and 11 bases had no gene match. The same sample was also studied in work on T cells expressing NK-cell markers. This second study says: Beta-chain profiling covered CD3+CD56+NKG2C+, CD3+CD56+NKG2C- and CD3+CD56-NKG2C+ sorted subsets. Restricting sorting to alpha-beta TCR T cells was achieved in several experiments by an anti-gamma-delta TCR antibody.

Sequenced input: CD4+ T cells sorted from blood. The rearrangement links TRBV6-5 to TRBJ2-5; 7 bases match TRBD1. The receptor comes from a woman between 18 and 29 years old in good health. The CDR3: CASSHRQGWGETQYF. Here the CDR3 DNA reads TGTGCCAGCAGTCACCGACAGGGTTGGGGGGAGACCCAGTACTTC.